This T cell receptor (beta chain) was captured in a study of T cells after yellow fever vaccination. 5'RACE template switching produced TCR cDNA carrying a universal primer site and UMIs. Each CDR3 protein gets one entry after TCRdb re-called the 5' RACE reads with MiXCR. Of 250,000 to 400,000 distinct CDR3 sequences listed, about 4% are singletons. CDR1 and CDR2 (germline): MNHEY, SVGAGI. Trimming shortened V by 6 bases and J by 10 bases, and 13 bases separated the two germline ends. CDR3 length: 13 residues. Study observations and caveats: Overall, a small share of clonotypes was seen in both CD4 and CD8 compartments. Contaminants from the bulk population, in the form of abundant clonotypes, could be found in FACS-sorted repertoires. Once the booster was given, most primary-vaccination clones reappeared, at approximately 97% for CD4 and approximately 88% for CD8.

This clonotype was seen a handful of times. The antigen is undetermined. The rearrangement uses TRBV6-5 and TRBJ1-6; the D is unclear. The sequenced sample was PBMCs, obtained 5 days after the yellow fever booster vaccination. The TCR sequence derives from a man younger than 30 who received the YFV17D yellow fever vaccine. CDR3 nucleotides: TGTGCCAGCAGACGTGGAATCCTATCACCCCTCCACTTT. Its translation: CASRRGILSPLHF.